The rows below give T cell receptor beta chains drawn from one sample of a study of shared clonotypes between healthy human individuals. The protocol was immunoSEQ multiplex PCR, while the TCRdb copy is restricted to in-frame clones and leaves out a portion. The sample holds some 200,000 clones, around 63% seen once. Sequencing input: memory CD4+ T cells sorted from blood. The receptor source for this set is a man younger than 45 in good health. Each CDR3 is given with its conserved first and last residue. Fields, in order: CDR3 DNA, CDR3 protein, V gene, clone size, J gene, D gene, CDR3 length. A D gene is named only where the DNA matches it firmly. The size field is filled for only some rows; it gives once, few, many or a size class.

TGTGCCAGCAGCTTAAGGGGACTAGCGTCATACAATGAGCAGTTCTTC,CASSLRGLASYNEQFF,TRBV7-3,.,TRBJ2-1,TRBD2,16
TGCAGCGTTGAGGGGGGAGGGGGGCAGTACTTC,CSVEGGGGQYF,TRBV29-1,.,TRBJ2-7,.,11
TGCGCCAGCAGCTCCGACGGTTACGAGCAGTACTTC,CASSSDGYEQYF,TRBV5-1,.,TRBJ2-7,.,12
TGTGCCAGCAGCTTGGATGTAGGCAGGGGTGTCGCTGGAAACACCATATATTTT,CASSLDVGRGVAGNTIYF,TRBV5-5,few,TRBJ1-3,.,18
TGTGCCAGCAGTCTCACCAGAGGTGGGGGCTACACCTTC,CASSLTRGGGYTF,TRBV27,few,TRBJ1-2,.,13
TGTGCCAGCAGCCCCACTACGAACACCGGGGAGCTGTTTTTT,CASSPTTNTGELFF,TRBV11-3,many,TRBJ2-2,.,14
TGTGCCAGCAGCCTTACTTCAGGGGGGTTCACCGGGGAGCTGTTTTTT,CASSLTSGGFTGELFF,TRBV9,.,TRBJ2-2,.,16
TGTGCCAGCAGCTTAGGTACAGGGTGGGGGGAGACCCAGTACTTC,CASSLGTGWGETQYF,TRBV7-2,.,TRBJ2-5,.,15
TGCAGCGCGGGACAGGGGTTTTACAATGAGCAGTTCTTC,CSAGQGFYNEQFF,TRBV29-1,.,TRBJ2-1,TRBD1,13
TGTGCCAGCAGTTCTACAGGGGGTAAACCGAGACCCGAGCAGTTCTTC,CASSSTGGKPRPEQFF,TRBV2,.,TRBJ2-1,TRBD1,16
TGTGCCAGCAGTAAAGGACTAGCGGGCATTGGGGAGACCCAGTACTTC,CASSKGLAGIGETQYF,TRBV6-1,.,TRBJ2-5,TRBD2,16
TGTGCCAGCAGTTTGGGGCGGGGCCAAGAGACCCAGTACTTC,CASSLGRGQETQYF,TRBV27,.,TRBJ2-5,.,14
TGTGCCAGCAGCTCCGGGGTAAGCCAAGAGACCCAGTACTTC,CASSSGVSQETQYF,TRBV7-9,.,TRBJ2-5,.,14
TGTGCCAGCAATCGAGCGGCTACAGGCACAGATACGCAGTATTTT,CASNRAATGTDTQYF,TRBV11-2,.,TRBJ2-3,.,15
TGTGCCAGCTCACTGGACTTCATGAACACTGAAGCTTTCTTT,CASSLDFMNTEAFF,TRBV18,.,TRBJ1-1,.,14
TGTGCCAGTGCGGGCCGGGACTTTGGAAACATTCAGTACTTC,CASAGRDFGNIQYF,TRBV2,.,TRBJ2-4,.,14
TGTGCCAGCAGCTACTTAGATCAGCCCCAGCATTTT,CASSYLDQPQHF,TRBV7-9,.,TRBJ1-5,.,12
TGTGCCAGCAGCAGGGGGAGGATCGCAACTAATGAAAAACTGTTTTTT,CASSRGRIATNEKLFF,TRBV5-8,.,TRBJ1-4,.,16
TGTGCCAGCAGCTACTTGGGAAAGCAACAAAGTCGGGCCAACGTCCTGACTTTC,CASSYLGKQQSRANVLTF,TRBV11-2,.,TRBJ2-6,.,18
TGTGCCAGCAGCTTACGGGGTGGGGAAAGAGGTGGCTACACCTTC,CASSLRGGERGGYTF,TRBV7-2,.,TRBJ1-2,.,15
TGTGCCAGCAGCTTTGAAAGGGGCCCGGGGCAGTACTTC,CASSFERGPGQYF,TRBV7-2,.,TRBJ2-7,.,13
TGCAGTGCTGCGAGGAACGAGCAGTACTTC,CSAARNEQYF,TRBV20-1,few,TRBJ2-7,.,10
TGTGCCAGTAGTAGCCAGGCCTACGAGCAGTACTTC,CASSSQAYEQYF,TRBV19,.,TRBJ2-7,.,12
TGTGCCATCAGTGAGGGGGGCCGCAATCAGCCCCAGCATTTT,CAISEGGRNQPQHF,TRBV10-3,.,TRBJ1-5,.,14
TGTGCCAGCAGCTTGTCTCTACCTCCCTACGAGCAGTACTTC,CASSLSLPPYEQYF,TRBV5-4,.,TRBJ2-7,.,14
TGTGCCAGCAGCGTAGATGGGTATCCCGCTGCTAGCTCCTACAATGAGCAGTTCTTC,CASSVDGYPAASSYNEQFF,TRBV9,.,TRBJ2-1,.,19
TGTGCCAGCATGTATGAGACCTCCGGGGAGCTGTTTTTT,CASMYETSGELFF,TRBV5-4,.,TRBJ2-2,.,13
TGTGCCAACAGCACTAGACTAGCGGCCGCCGGGCAGTACTTC,CANSTRLAAAGQYF,TRBV5-6,once,TRBJ2-7,TRBD2,14
TGTGCCAGCAGCTTAGAATCGGGGGGTTCGGGGTACGAGCAGTACTTC,CASSLESGGSGYEQYF,TRBV7-8,few,TRBJ2-7,TRBD2,16
TGTGCCAGCAGCTTAGGGTTCGGGAGCGGTTACGAGCAGTACTTC,CASSLGFGSGYEQYF,TRBV7-2,.,TRBJ2-7,.,15
TGTGCCAGCAGTGAAGTCTCTTCTGATCAGCCCCAGCATTTT,CASSEVSSDQPQHF,TRBV2,few,TRBJ1-5,.,14
TGTGCCAGCAGCTTAGTCGGGGCGGCACACCCGGGGGAGACCCAGTACTTC,CASSLVGAAHPGETQYF,TRBV7-2,.,TRBJ2-5,.,17
TGTGCCAGCAGCTCCGCAGATACGCAGTATTTT,CASSSADTQYF,TRBV21-1,.,TRBJ2-3,.,11
TGTGCCAGCAGTCCGGGACTAGGGATTAATGAGCAGTTCTTC,CASSPGLGINEQFF,TRBV6-1,.,TRBJ2-1,TRBD2,14
TGCGCCAGCAGCTCGGACCTGAGGGGCACAGATACGCAGTATTTT,CASSSDLRGTDTQYF,TRBV5-1,.,TRBJ2-3,.,15
TGCGCCAGCAGCACTGGACTAGCGGGAGGGCGTTTGACAGATACGCAGTATTTT,CASSTGLAGGRLTDTQYF,TRBV5-1,.,TRBJ2-3,TRBD2,18
TGTGCCATCAGTGAGTCTGGACGGTCGAACACTGAAGCTTTCTTT,CAISESGRSNTEAFF,TRBV10-3,.,TRBJ1-1,.,15
TGTGCCAGCAGCTTGGGACAGGGTTTCGAGCAGTACTTC,CASSLGQGFEQYF,TRBV7-9,.,TRBJ2-7,TRBD1,13
TGCAGCGTTGCCCGAACCGACTACGAGCAGTACTTC,CSVARTDYEQYF,TRBV29-1,few,TRBJ2-7,.,12
TGTGCCAGCAGCTCGACGAACACCGGGGAGCTGTTTTTT,CASSSTNTGELFF,TRBV11-3,few,TRBJ2-2,.,13
TGTGCCAGCAGCATGCAACCCGGGACCCAAGGGGGCTATGGCTACACCTTC,CASSMQPGTQGGYGYTF,TRBV7-3,once,TRBJ1-2,.,17
TGTGCCAGCTCACCAGACAAAAAGACCCAGTACTTC,CASSPDKKTQYF,TRBV18,once,TRBJ2-5,.,12
TGCGCCAGCAGCCTGGGGCAGGGTTCTAGCACAGATACGCAGTATTTT,CASSLGQGSSTDTQYF,TRBV4-3,.,TRBJ2-3,.,16